These 8 T cell receptor beta chains were all obtained from the same sample, sequenced in a study of OX40 agonist ivuxolimab in advanced cancers. The assay was immunoSEQ multiplex PCR, and TCRdb's table has in-frame clones only and misses some. The repertoire holds 60,000 to 75,000 clones, about 82% seen once, with 1.1% in the top ten. The sample in question was CD4+ or CD8+ T cells sorted from blood, obtained in a trial of the OX40 agonist ivuxolimab. The origin of the receptors is an adult with an advanced solid tumor such as melanoma, head and neck, liver or kidney cancer.

V usage is TRBV10-3 and J usage is TRBJ2-1, with 9 nucleotides matching TRBD2. CDR1 and CDR2 from the germline V gene are ENHRY and SYGVKD. J gave up 5 bases and V 5 bases, and 4 bases lay outside the gene matches. The CDR3 is 14 residues long. CDR3 nucleotides: TGTGCCATCAGTTTAGCGGGGGCCAACAATGAGCAGTTCTTC. Its protein is CAISLAGANNEQFF.

The V and J genes are TRBV5-4 and TRBJ2-7; perhaps TRBD1 as D (5 bases). The length of the CDR3 is 14 residues. The V and J ends lost 0 bases and 2 bases respectively, with 9 bases between them. Germline CDR1 reads SGHNT; CDR2 reads YYREEE (reference sequence). The CDR3 DNA follows: TGTGCCAGCAGCTTGGATCAGGGTACCTACGAGCAGTACTTC. Translating it yields CASSLDQGTYEQYF. The variable domain in full, with the rest retrieved from reference TRBV5-4 and TRBJ2-7, is ETGVTQSPTHLIKTRGQQVTLRCSSQSGHNTVSWYQQALGQGPQFIFQYYREEENGRGNFPPRFSGLQFPNYSSELNVNALELDDSALYLCASSLDQGTYEQYFGPGTRLTVT.

This chain joins TRBV19 and TRBJ1-1; D is perhaps TRBD1 (5 bases). The CDR3 has 11 residues. The germline V gene has CDR1 LNHDA and CDR2 SQIVND (reference sequence). V was shortened by 7 bases and J by 11 bases, with 14 bases between the two germline ends. The CDR3, as DNA: TGTGCCAGTATGACCGAGGGGCGGGCTTTCTTT. Its translation is CASMTEGRAFF.

This chain joins TRBV5-1 and TRBJ2-2; D gene ambiguous. V lost 3 bases, J lost 0 bases, and 9 bases lay in between. CDR3 size: 15 residues. CDR1 is SGHRS, CDR2 YFSETQ, per germline. CDR3 sequence: CASSSLDANTGELFF. In nucleotides, the CDR3 is TGCGCCAGCAGCTCCTTGGACGCGAACACCGGGGAGCTGTTTTTT. The full variable domain, its missing parts supplied by reference TRBV5-1 and TRBJ2-2, is KAGVTQTPRYLIKTRGQQVTLSCSPISGHRSVSWYQQTPGQGLQFLFEYFSETQRNKGNFPGRFSGRQFSNSRSEMNVSTLELGDSALYLCASSSLDANTGELFFGEGSRLTVL.

This rearrangement joins TRBV27 to TRBJ2-3, with 11 bases identical to TRBD2. Germline V gives CDR1 MNHEY, CDR2 SMNVEV (reference sequence). The V segment lost 3 bases and the J segment 5 bases; nucleotides outside the gene matches: 4. The CDR3 is 15 residues long. The CDR3 loop is CASSLPGLAEDTQYF. DNA for the CDR3: TGTGCCAGCAGTTTGCCGGGACTAGCGGAAGATACGCAGTATTTT.

V gene TRBV28 combines with J gene TRBJ1-1; perhaps TRBD1 as D (6 bases). The CDR3 totals 14 residues. CDR1 is MDHEN, CDR2 SYDVKM, per germline. V gave up 5 bases and J gave up 7 bases, with 17 bases separating them. CDR3 region: CASSPTGRIGEAFF. CDR3 nucleotide sequence: TGTGCCAGCAGTCCTACAGGGAGGATCGGTGAAGCTTTCTTT.

V usage is TRBV25-1 and J usage is TRBJ1-2; D perhaps matches TRBD1 (5 bases). CDR3 length equals 11 residues. V lost 5 bases, J lost 7 bases, and 8 bases lay in between. Per the germline V gene, CDR1 is MGHDK and CDR2 is SYGVNS. CDR3 amino acids: CASSWGTGYTF. Here the CDR3 DNA reads TGTGCCAGCAGTTGGGGGACTGGCTACACCTTC.

The J gene is TRBJ2-2, the V gene TRBV7-2; 10 bases align to TRBD2. Unmatched junction bases numbered 2, after V lost 3 bases and J lost 4 bases. There are 15 residues in the CDR3. The germline V gene has CDR1 SGHTA and CDR2 FQGNSA. The CDR3 DNA reads TGTGCCAGCAGCTTGGGACTAGCGCTCACCGGGGAGCTGTTTTTT. This codes for CASSLGLALTGELFF.